The clone carrying this T cell receptor (beta chain) has a handful of counts. TCR sequencing used cDNA made by reverse transcription of extracted RNA. Using immunoSEQ multiplex PCR, the repertoire was profiled, and TCRdb retains in-frame clones only, with some absent. The data show under 150,000 clones, about three fifths seen once. This sample was included in a study of CD8+ T cells in alopecia areata. The V end was cut by 5 bases, the J end by 6 bases, with 10 bases between. Germline CDR1 SEHNR, CDR2 FQNEAQ (reference sequence). There are 13 residues in the CDR3. This chain links TRBV7-9 with TRBJ2-2; possibly TRBD2 for D (5 bases). This receptor was identified in a human donor in good health. Sequenced input: CD8+ T cells sorted from blood. This CDR3 reads CASSEQRSGELFF. The CDR3 coding sequence is TGTGCCAGCAGCGAGCAGCGGTCCGGGGAGCTGTTTTTT.